This T cell receptor beta chain was sequenced for a study of regulatory T cells in long-lasting Graves disease (dated by TCRdb to the early 2020s). As for the study more broadly: Newly diagnosed Graves' disease patients had taken antithyroid drugs for less than 3 months. Peripheral blood TCR sequencing and RNA sequencing compared persistent Graves' disease patients with newly diagnosed Graves' disease patients. The study was conducted in China and was registered as a clinical trial. A total of around 35 samples underwent TCR sequencing, from around 13 patients with persistent Graves' disease and 20 patients with newly diagnosed Graves' disease.

The CDR3 runs 14 amino acids, cysteine and phenylalanine included. The entry retains the CDR3 DNA only, 42 bases that are in frame from base 1. Deletion took 0 bases off V and 2 bases off J, with a span of 6 bases between the germline ends. For CDR1 and CDR2, the germline V gene lists KGHSH and LQKENI. The method was multiplex PCR. The data were produced on an Illumina HiSeq 4000. TCR beta libraries were built with iRepertoire HTBI primers and Arm-PCR amplification of CDR3 regions. Before sequencing, the PCR products went through gel purification. As for how the authors treated the data: A total of around 59 TRBV and under 15 TRBJ segments were identified across samples and were used for gene usage analysis of CDR3 amino acid clonotypes. COPE and FqMerger were used to merge filtered high-quality paired reads into contigs. BLAST was used to align contigs to the IMGT TRBV, TRBD and TRBJ reference genes, and CDR3 was defined following IMGT. Clonotypes above 0.1% frequency were classified as highly expanded clones. Shannon entropy served as the measure of repertoire diversity, while the Gini coefficient captured V-J evenness. A clonotype was considered public if more than one individual shared it. In-frame beta chains were kept once TCRdb had trimmed the public reads at Q25 with fastp and called clones with MiXCR. Under each unique CDR3 protein, matching rows form one entry showing the most common genes and DNA. These V and J calls derive from TCRdb rather than the authors' analysis. The table for this sample lists about 430,000 distinct CDR3 sequences; about 15% of them were counted only once. Of the sample, under 9% is held by the ten largest clones.

The meaning of the sample's time point label: newly diagnosed GD, antithyroid drugs for less than 3 months. For both TCR sequencing and RNA sequencing, RNA was extracted from PBMCs using TRIzol. The diagnosis of Graves' disease followed American Thyroid Association guidelines. The patients came from an endocrinology department in Xi'an, China. Each patient gave approximately 8.8 milliliters of peripheral blood, collected in an EDTA anticoagulant tube. Ficoll Paque Plus density gradient separation was used to isolate PBMCs, and no additional T cell sorting was done. An Agilent 2100 Bioanalyzer and agarose gel were used to assess RNA quality, and a NanoDrop 2000 was used to measure RNA concentration. There are many counts of this clonotype. Its antigen is not yet known. No quality values exist for individual bases; no much larger clone is one base distant. What the study reported, not specific to this receptor: Persistent patients shared more public clonotypes among themselves (more than 2,500) than newly diagnosed patients did (about 970). Compared with newly diagnosed patients, persistent Graves' disease patients had lower TCR Shannon entropy and fewer highly expanded clones, which suggests clonal expansion. Persistent disease showed preferential use of TRBV28, TRBJ1-2 and TRBJ2-5, whereas newly diagnosed disease favored TRBV20-1 and TRBJ2-1. Sequencing and analysis were limited to the TCR beta chain. Only peripheral blood was studied, because thyroid tissue, the primary lesion, was inaccessible. The authors acknowledged the small sample size as a limitation that may reduce accuracy.

The sample also formed part of further work on T cells in Graves' hyperthyroidism and ophthalmopathy. The second source states: Stable Graves' hyperthyroidism was defined as no progression to ophthalmopathy during 18 months of follow-up. The hyperthyroidism patients were between 18 and 65 years old and newly diagnosed, with a disease duration of less than 2 months. Patients with uncontrolled infections, other autoimmune diseases, pregnancy or lactation were excluded. Diagnoses were established on the basis of clinical symptoms, serum thyroxine and TRAb, thyroid ultrasound, and orbital computed tomography. A first-round RT-PCR of the TCR CDR3 used the HTBI primer set with the Qiagen OneStep RT-PCR kit. Most expanded thyroid clonotypes (frequency above 0.001) were also detected in blood, suggesting blood repertoires may reflect thyroid immune responses. A model built on a 13 V-J signature distinguished ophthalmopathy from stable hyperthyroidism, reaching roughly 88% sensitivity and 81% to 83% specificity in cross-validation and 80%/75% in testing. In validation, the model predicted progression to ophthalmopathy with 55% to 71% sensitivity and approximately 74% specificity, a median of 6.5 months before onset. To identify distinguishing TCR V-J signatures, a discovery cohort of around 100 patients was used, comprising some 43 with Graves' ophthalmopathy and around 60 with stable Graves' hyperthyroidism. An independent validation cohort of under 20 hyperthyroidism patients and about 16 patients who later progressed to ophthalmopathy tested prospective prediction of ophthalmopathy. The 75 to 100 discovery patients were randomly split 7:3 into training and test sets. Thyroid tissue and blood T-cell repertoires from over 5 Graves' hyperthyroidism patients were also compared in the study. Once sampling was done, hyperthyroidism patients were given methimazole at a starting dose of 30 mg daily, whereas ophthalmopathy patients were given high-dose intravenous methylprednisolone. Libraries were constructed in a second round of multiplex PCR, after which size selection and purification were performed. The libraries were sequenced on an Illumina HiSeq2000 using paired-end 100 bp reads. SOAPnuke was used to process the raw data, throwing out any read that contained adapters or uncalled bases, had a mean Phred below 15, or lacked an exact constant-primer or identifier match. High-quality paired reads were merged using COPE v1.2.5, and each unique nucleotide sequence was defined as a clonotype. Clonotypes were aligned to IMGT TRBV, TRBD and TRBJ reference segments using MiTCR v1.1. Analysis was restricted to V-J combinations with a frequency above 0.0001, which covered roughly 99% of repertoires. The TCS score was defined as the ratio of F50 (clonal expansion) to E x V (chaos), calculated using BLOSUM62-based TCRdist between CDR3 peptides within each V-J. Welch's t-statistics and random forest reduced 500 to 650 V-J features to around 14, which were used in a naive Bayes classifier (R e1071). No statistical method was used to set the sample size in advance, and investigators knew the group allocation. The paper describes TCR Vbeta CDR3 sequencing of 140 or so peripheral blood samples, made up of 43 ophthalmopathy patients, some 76 hyperthyroidism patients and some 17 progressor patients.

This clonotype was obtained from a woman in her thirties or forties with Graves disease. Donor details come from another sample of the same person, matched by shared clones. Recombination connected TRBV18 to TRBJ2-3; the D gene cannot be resolved reliably. Source: peripheral blood mononuclear cells (PBMCs), taken at new diagnosis, from a patient treated with antithyroid drugs. CDR3 sequence: CASSPPGYTDTQYF. The nucleotides are TGTGCCAGCTCACCACCGGGCTACACAGATACGCAGTATTTT.